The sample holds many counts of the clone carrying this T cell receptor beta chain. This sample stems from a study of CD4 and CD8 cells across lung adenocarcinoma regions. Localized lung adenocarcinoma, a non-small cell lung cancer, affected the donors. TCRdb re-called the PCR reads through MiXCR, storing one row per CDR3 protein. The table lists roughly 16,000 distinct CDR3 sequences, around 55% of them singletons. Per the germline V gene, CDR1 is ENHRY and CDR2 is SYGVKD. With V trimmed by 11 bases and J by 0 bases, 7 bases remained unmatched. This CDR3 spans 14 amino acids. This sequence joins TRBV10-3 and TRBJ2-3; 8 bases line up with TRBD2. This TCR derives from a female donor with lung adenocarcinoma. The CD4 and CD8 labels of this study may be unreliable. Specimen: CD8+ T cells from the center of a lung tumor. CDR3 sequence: CASIAGMSTDTQYF. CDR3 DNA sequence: TGTGCCTCCATAGCGGGAATGAGCACAGATACGCAGTATTTT.